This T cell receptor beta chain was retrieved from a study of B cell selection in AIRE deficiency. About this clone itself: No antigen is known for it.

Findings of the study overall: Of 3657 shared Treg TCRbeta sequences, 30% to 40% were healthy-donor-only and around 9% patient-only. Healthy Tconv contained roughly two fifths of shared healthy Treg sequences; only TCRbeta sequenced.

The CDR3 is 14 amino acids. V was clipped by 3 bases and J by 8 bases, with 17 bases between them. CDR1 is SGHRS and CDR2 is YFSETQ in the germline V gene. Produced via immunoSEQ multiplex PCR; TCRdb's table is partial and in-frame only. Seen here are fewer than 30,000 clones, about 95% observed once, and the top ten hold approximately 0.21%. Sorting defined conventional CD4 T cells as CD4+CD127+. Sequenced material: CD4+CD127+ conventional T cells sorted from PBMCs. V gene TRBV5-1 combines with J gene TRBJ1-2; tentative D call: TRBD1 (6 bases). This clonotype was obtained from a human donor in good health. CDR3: CASSSKQGEGGYTF. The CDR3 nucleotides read TGCGCCAGCAGCTCGAAACAGGGAGAAGGAGGCTACACCTTC.